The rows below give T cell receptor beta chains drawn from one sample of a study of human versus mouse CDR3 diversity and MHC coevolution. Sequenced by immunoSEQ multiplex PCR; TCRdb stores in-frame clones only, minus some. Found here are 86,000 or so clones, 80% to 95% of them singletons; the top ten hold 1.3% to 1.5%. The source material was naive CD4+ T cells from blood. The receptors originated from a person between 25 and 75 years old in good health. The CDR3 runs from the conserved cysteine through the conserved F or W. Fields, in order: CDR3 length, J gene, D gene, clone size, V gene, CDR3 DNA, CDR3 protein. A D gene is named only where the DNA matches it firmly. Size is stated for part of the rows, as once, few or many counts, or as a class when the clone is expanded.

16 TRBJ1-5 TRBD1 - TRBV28 TGTGCCAGCAGTTTACCCGGGACAGCCCTCAATCAGCCCCAGCATTTT CASSLPGTALNQPQHF
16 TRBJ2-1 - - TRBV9 TGTGCCAGCAGCGTCCCCCCCTCGAGCTCCTACAATGAGCAGTTCTTC CASSVPPSSSYNEQFF
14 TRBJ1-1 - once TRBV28 TGTGCCAGCAGTCAGGGGCGCGAGGGCACTGAAGCTTTCTTT CASSQGREGTEAFF
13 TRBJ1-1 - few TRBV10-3 TGTGCCATCAGTGGGGACACCAACACTGAAGCTTTCTTT CAISGDTNTEAFF
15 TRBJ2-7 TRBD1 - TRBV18 TGTGCCAGCTCACCTAAGGGACAGCCCACCTACGAGCAGTACTTC CASSPKGQPTYEQYF
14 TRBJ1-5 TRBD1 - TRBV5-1 TGCGCCAGCAGCCAGGGGGCGGACAATCAGCCCCAGCATTTT CASSQGADNQPQHF
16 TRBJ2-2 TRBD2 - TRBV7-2 TGTGCCAGCAGCAGGACTAGCGGGAAGATCACCGGGGAGCTGTTTTTT CASSRTSGKITGELFF
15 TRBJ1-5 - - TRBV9 TGTGCCAGCAGCCCGACTGGCATGCGGAATCAGCCCCAGCATTTT CASSPTGMRNQPQHF
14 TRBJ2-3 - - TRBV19 TGTGCCAGTAGTATCGGCCCCGGGGTGGGTACGCAGTATTTT CASSIGPGVGTQYF
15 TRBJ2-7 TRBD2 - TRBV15 TGTGCCACCAGCAGAGAAGGAAGCGGGGGCTACGAGCAGTACTTC CATSREGSGGYEQYF
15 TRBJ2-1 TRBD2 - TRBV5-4 TGTGCCAGCATGGGCGGGGGGGTCTCCTACAATGAGCAGTTCTTC CASMGGGVSYNEQFF
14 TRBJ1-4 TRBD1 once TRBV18 TGTGCCAGCTCTCCGGACAGGCTTAATGAAAAACTGTTTTTT CASSPDRLNEKLFF
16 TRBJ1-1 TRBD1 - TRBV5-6 TGTGCCAGCAGCCGCTCCGGGACAGCAGTTAACACTGAAGCTTTCTTT CASSRSGTAVNTEAFF
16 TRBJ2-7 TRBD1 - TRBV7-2 TGTGCCAGCAGCTTAGAGTACCGACAGGGGGCGGTGGAACAGTACTTC CASSLEYRQGAVEQYF
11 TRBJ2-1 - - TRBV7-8 TGTGCCAGCAGCTTTAACAATGAGCAGTTCTTC CASSFNNEQFF
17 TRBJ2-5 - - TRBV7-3 TGTGCCAGCAGCTTAAATGGTGGGGTAGGGGACCAAGAGACCCAGTACTTC CASSLNGGVGDQETQYF
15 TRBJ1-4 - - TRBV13 TGTGCCAGCAGCTTAGCTGTGGGAGTTAATGAAAAACTGTTTTTT CASSLAVGVNEKLFF
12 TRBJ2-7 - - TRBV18 TGTGCCAGCTCACCGGGGGGTAACGAGCAGTACTTC CASSPGGNEQYF
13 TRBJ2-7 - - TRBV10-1 TGCGCCAGCAGTGAGGGGGCCGGCTACGAGCAGTACTTC CASSEGAGYEQYF
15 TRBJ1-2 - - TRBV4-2 TGTGCCAGCAGCCAAGATACCAGGGCCAAGTATGGCTACACCTTC CASSQDTRAKYGYTF
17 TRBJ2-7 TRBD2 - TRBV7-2 TGTGCCAGCAGCCTACGGACTAGCGGGGGGGTAGCCTACGAGCAGTACTTC CASSLRTSGGVAYEQYF
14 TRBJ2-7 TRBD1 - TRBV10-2 TGCGCCAGCAGTGAGTTAGGGGGCAGGGCCGAGCAGTACTTC CASSELGGRAEQYF
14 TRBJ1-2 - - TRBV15 TGTGCCACCAGCAGAGATTTGACAGTGGAGGGCTACACCTTC CATSRDLTVEGYTF